These 32 T cell receptor beta chains share one sample of origin, sequenced in a study of cytomegalovirus exposure and HLA in healthy donors. Primers included in the PCR were 60 Vbeta and 13 Jbeta primers. Produced via immunoSEQ multiplex PCR; TCRdb's table is partial and in-frame only. The repertoire has 65,000 to 80,000 clones, around 77% of them found once; the top ten carry less than 25%. Sequenced input: PBMCs. The receptors were gathered from a woman aged 40 to 50 in good health and CMV-seropositive.

V is TRBV28 and J is TRBJ1-5; D remains ambiguous. Germline loops: CDR1 MDHEN, CDR2 SYDVKM. V shed 2 bases and J shed 3 bases, with 8 bases lying between them. This CDR3 region has 14 residues. The CDR3 DNA sequence: TGTGCCAGCAGTTTAAGCGCGTCCAATCAGCCCCAGCATTTT. Translating it yields CASSLSASNQPQHF. Full variable domain (rest looked up from reference TRBV28 and TRBJ1-5): DVKVTQSSRYLVKRTGEKVFLECVQDMDHENMFWYRQDPGLGLRLIYFSYDVKMKEKGDIPEGYSVSREKKERFSLILESASTNQTSMYLCASSLSASNQPQHFGDGTRLSIL.

In its sample, this clone was seen once. The rearrangement joins TRBV7-9 to TRBJ1-3; no reliable D call. V was pared by 3 bases and J by 4 bases, with 7 bases between. Germline V gene data show CDR1 as SEHNR and CDR2 as FQNEAQ (reference sequence). There are 13 residues in the CDR3. CDR3 protein: CASSFSEGNTIYF. The CDR3 nucleotides read TGTGCCAGCAGCTTCTCGGAGGGAAACACCATATATTTT.

CDR3 sequence (DNA): TGTGCCAGCAGTAGCAGGGGGCTCGGCTATGGCTACACCTTC. Amino acids: CASSSRGLGYGYTF. The chain joins TRBV2 to TRBJ1-2; 8 positions match TRBD1. The CDR3 runs to 14 residues. Germline loops: CDR1 SNHLY, CDR2 FYNNEI. With 5 bases clipped from V and 4 bases from J, the junction kept 6 bases outside the gene matches.

This sequence joins TRBV19 and TRBJ1-5; unclear D gene. The CDR3 has 14 residues. The germline CDR1 and CDR2 sequences are LNHDA and SQIVND (reference sequence). Trimming left V 8 bases short and J 1 base short, with 12 bases between. The CDR3 DNA is TGTGCCAGTCAATCATGGCCAAGCAATCAGCCCCAGCATTTT. It is translated as CASQSWPSNQPQHF.

This clone appeared a few times. This chain connects TRBV5-4 to TRBJ1-2; 7 nucleotides match TRBD1. The CDR3 totals 15 residues. CDR1 is SGHNT, CDR2 YYREEE, per germline (reference sequence). V was clipped by 4 bases and J by 0 bases; unmatched bases: 6. The DNA for the CDR3 is TGTGCCAGCAGCGTGCAGGACAGGTCTAACTATGGCTACACCTTC. Protein product: CASSVQDRSNYGYTF.

J is TRBJ2-7 and V is TRBV28; 8 positions agree with TRBD2. There are 15 residues in the CDR3. CDR1 and CDR2 from the germline V gene are MDHEN and SYDVKM. Trimming cost V 1 base and J 2 bases; bases outside gene matches: 4. The CDR3 region has the DNA TGTGCCAGCAGTTTATTAACTAGCGGAACCTACGAGCAGTACTTC. Translation: CASSLLTSGTYEQYF. Full variable domain (missing parts from reference TRBV28 and TRBJ2-7): DVKVTQSSRYLVKRTGEKVFLECVQDMDHENMFWYRQDPGLGLRLIYFSYDVKMKEKGDIPEGYSVSREKKERFSLILESASTNQTSMYLCASSLLTSGTYEQYFGPGTRLTVT.

The chain is built from TRBV7-9 and TRBJ2-1, with a possible D match to TRBD2 (6 bases). Germline V gene lookup returns CDR1 SEHNR and CDR2 FQNEAQ (reference sequence). V was cut by 3 bases and J by 5 bases, with 17 bases left in between. This CDR3 spans 16 amino acids. CDR3: CASSLGGGATNNEQFF. CDR3 coding DNA: TGTGCCAGCAGCTTGGGTGGCGGGGCAACGAACAATGAGCAGTTCTTC.

V and J are TRBV6-5 and TRBJ1-1; 8 bases align to TRBD1. Losses at the gene ends were 2 bases for V and 0 bases for J; bases not matched to a gene: 5. The germline gives CDR1 MNHEY, CDR2 SVGAGI. This CDR3 comprises 16 residues. The CDR3: CASSYERTGLNTEAFF. The CDR3, as DNA: TGTGCCAGCAGTTACGAGCGGACAGGGCTGAACACTGAAGCTTTCTTT.

This clone appeared a few times. The rearrangement joins TRBV5-5 to TRBJ1-1; D gene unclear. From germline, CDR1 is SGHKS and CDR2 YYEKEE (reference sequence). The length of the CDR3 is 14 residues. V was cut by 4 bases and J by 6 bases, with 16 bases left in between. Here the CDR3 DNA reads TGTGCCAGCAGCCCGATGATCGGAGTAGCTGAAGCTTTCTTT. Encoded protein: CASSPMIGVAEAFF.

The J gene is TRBJ1-6, the V gene TRBV6-5, with TRBD1 identical over 7 bases. J lost 6 bases, V lost 6 bases, and 5 bases had no gene match. The V gene's germline CDR1 is MNHEY and CDR2 SVGAGI. CDR3 length: 14 amino acids. The CDR3 bases are TGTGCCAGCAGAGATGGGACAGTTAATTCACCCCTCCACTTT. It specifies CASRDGTVNSPLHF.

The genes are TRBV6-5 and TRBJ2-1; 14 nucleotides align to TRBD2. The CDR3 is 16 amino acids. The germline CDR1 and CDR2 sequences are MNHEY and SVGAGI. V gave up 7 bases and J gave up 9 bases; unmatched junction bases: 11. The CDR3 sequence is CASIYSSTSGGAEQFF. The CDR3 region has the DNA TGTGCCAGCATTTATTCTTCGACTAGCGGGGGGGCTGAGCAGTTCTTC.

This clone was detected a few times. The V and J genes are TRBV29-1 and TRBJ2-3; 8 positions match TRBD1. Losses at the gene ends were 5 bases for V and 5 bases for J; bases not matched to a gene: 9. The CDR3 is made up of 14 amino acids. Germline values: CDR1 SQVTM, CDR2 ANQGSEA. The CDR3 spells CSVNGQGVVDTQYF. Written as DNA, the CDR3 is TGCAGCGTTAACGGACAGGGAGTCGTAGATACGCAGTATTTT.

V gene TRBV30 combines with J gene TRBJ2-7; D gene uncertain. CDR3 length equals 13 residues. Germline-derived CDR1 and CDR2 are GTSNPN and SVGIG (reference sequence). V was trimmed by 1 base and J by 0 bases, leaving 7 bases between them. CDR3 in DNA: TGTGCCTGGAGTGCCCGACTCTCCTACGAGCAGTACTTC. Amino acid sequence: CAWSARLSYEQYF.

The rearrangement joins TRBV6-1 to TRBJ2-7; D perhaps matches TRBD2 (6 bases). V was trimmed by 5 bases and J by 7 bases, leaving 12 bases between them. CDR1 and CDR2 (germline): MNHNS, SASEGT. This CDR3 comprises 12 residues. The CDR3 region is CASSKWDWEQYF. The DNA for the CDR3 is TGTGCCAGCAGTAAATGGGACTGGGAGCAGTACTTC.

The gene calls are TRBV19 and TRBJ2-3; possible D gene TRBD2, 6 bases. The CDR3 sequence is 16 residues long. Germline lookup yields CDR1 LNHDA and CDR2 SQIVND (reference sequence). V lost 4 bases to trimming and J lost 0 bases, with 14 bases between them. CDR3 coding DNA: TGTGCCAGTAGTAGGGACCTAGCGCGGAGCACAGATACGCAGTATTTT. Its translation: CASSRDLARSTDTQYF.

The chain has TRBV7-9 and TRBJ2-2, with 7 bases identical to TRBD2. The CDR3 is 15 residues long. J lost 4 bases, V lost 8 bases, and 10 bases had no gene match. CDR1 and CDR2 from the germline V gene are SEHNR and FQNEAQ (reference sequence). For the CDR3, the DNA is TGTGCCAGCCTGGATGCTAGCGGTTCCACCGGGGAGCTGTTTTTT. Its translation: CASLDASGSTGELFF.

The chain uses TRBV25-1 and TRBJ2-3; weak D call: TRBD2 (5 bases). From germline, CDR1 is MGHDK and CDR2 SYGVNS. This CDR3 is 15 amino acids long. V dropped 3 bases and J dropped 10 bases, with 20 bases sitting between them. CDR3 bases: TGTGCCAGCAGTGATGTTTGGACGGGAACCTCACCGCAGTATTTT. Translating it yields CASSDVWTGTSPQYF.

V gene TRBV13 combines with J gene TRBJ1-2; D perhaps matches TRBD1 (6 bases). CDR3 length: 14 amino acids. Germline V lookup: CDR1 PRHDT, CDR2 FYEKMQ (reference sequence). Deletions cut 5 bases from V and 4 bases from J, with 14 bases between. CDR3 in DNA: TGTGCCAGCAGCCCTGCCGGACAGATCTATGGCTACACCTTC. Protein: CASSPAGQIYGYTF.

The chain recombines TRBV15 with TRBJ2-3; D remains ambiguous. CDR1 is LNHNV and CDR2 is YYDKDF in the germline V gene (reference sequence). The V and J ends lost 3 bases and 15 bases respectively, with 16 bases between them. This CDR3 region has 12 residues. The CDR3 DNA reads as TGTGCCACCAGCAGGGATTACGCGGATCGCTATTTT. It yields the protein CATSRDYADRYF.

This chain joins TRBV30 and TRBJ2-1; D possibly corresponds to TRBD2 (6 bases). V lost 4 bases to trimming and J lost 0 bases, with 16 bases between them. The CDR3 covers 16 residues. Germline loops: CDR1 GTSNPN, CDR2 SVGIG (reference sequence). The CDR3 reads CAWTPFGGTSYNEQFF. In nucleotides, the CDR3 is TGTGCCTGGACCCCCTTTGGCGGGACCTCCTACAATGAGCAGTTCTTC.

The chain joins TRBV4-2 to TRBJ1-4; 9 bases are shared with TRBD1. V trimming: 0 bases; J trimming: 8 bases; junction bases outside the gene matches: 7. The CDR3 covers 16 residues. Germline CDR1 LGHNA, CDR2 YNFKEQ. Here the CDR3 reads CASSQDFGTGTEKLFF. The CDR3 DNA reads TGTGCCAGCAGCCAAGATTTCGGGACAGGGACCGAAAAACTGTTTTTT.

The CDR3 reads CASSRRGTDYEQYF. The CDR3, as DNA: TGTGCCAGCAGCCGCCGAGGGACAGACTACGAGCAGTACTTC. The rearrangement uses TRBV6-5 and TRBJ2-7, with 7 bases aligning to TRBD1. There are 14 residues in the CDR3. From germline, CDR1 is MNHEY and CDR2 SVGAGI. Germline trimming cut 6 bases from V and 3 bases from J; bases unmatched to any gene: 8.

The chain recombines TRBV5-5 with TRBJ1-2, with 9 nucleotides matching TRBD1. The trim removed 3 bases at V and 8 bases at J, leaving 8 bases unmatched. This CDR3 has 14 amino acids. The germline gives CDR1 SGHKS, CDR2 YYEKEE (reference sequence). The CDR3, as DNA: TGTGCCAGCAGCTCTCCACAGGGGGCGAGGGGCTACACCTTC. This codes for CASSSPQGARGYTF.

The chain has TRBV10-3 and TRBJ2-5; TRBD2 matches at 7 bases. The CDR3 is 13 amino acids. Germline CDR1 and CDR2: ENHRY and SYGVKD. V dropped 4 bases and J dropped 2; count of bases not matched to a gene: 1. The CDR3 DNA follows: TGTGCCATCAGTGCGGGACTACAAGAGACCCAGTACTTC. It is translated as CAISAGLQETQYF.

The J gene is TRBJ1-2, the V gene TRBV27; the match to TRBD1 covers 8 bases. The V gene end was trimmed by 3 bases and the J gene end by 7 bases; junction bases not matched to a gene: 7. Germline CDR1 MNHEY, CDR2 SMNVEV (reference sequence). The CDR3 is 14 amino acids. The DNA for the CDR3 is TGTGCCAGCAGTTTTCAGGGGGCGAGGGGTGGCTACACCTTC. Amino acid sequence: CASSFQGARGGYTF.

J is TRBJ2-7 and V is TRBV7-9, with TRBD2 as a possible D gene (5 bases). This CDR3 region has 13 residues. Deletions cut 4 bases from V and 0 bases from J, with 7 bases between. Germline V lookup: CDR1 SEHNR, CDR2 FQNEAQ (reference sequence). CDR3 nucleotides: TGTGCCAGCAGCTCGGGGAACTCCTACGAGCAGTACTTC. Its protein product is CASSSGNSYEQYF. Filled out from reference TRBV7-9 and TRBJ2-7, the complete variable domain reads DTGVSQNPRHKITKRGQNVTFRCDPISEHNRLYWYRQTLGQGPEFLTYFQNEAQLEKSRLLSDRFSAERPKGSFSTLEIQRTEQGDSAMYLCASSSGNSYEQYFGPGTRLTVT.

In its sample, this clone was seen a few times. The J gene is TRBJ1-4, the V gene TRBV5-5, with no clear D. Per germline, CDR1 SGHKS and CDR2 YYEKEE (reference sequence). The V end was cut by 1 base, the J end by 3 bases, with 10 bases between. The length of the CDR3 is 15 residues. The CDR3 DNA sequence: TGTGCCAGCAGCTTGTATGGAGGACCTAATGAAAAACTGTTTTTT. It translates to CASSLYGGPNEKLFF.

The genes are TRBV15 and TRBJ2-7; D may be TRBD1 (5 bases). The V gene's germline CDR1 is LNHNV and CDR2 YYDKDF (reference sequence). V lost 1 base and J 0 bases, leaving 16 bases between the germline ends. The CDR3 runs 17 residues. This CDR3 reads CATSRGGPGRGSYEQYF. CDR3 sequence (DNA): TGTGCCACCAGCAGAGGCGGACCGGGTAGGGGCTCCTACGAGCAGTACTTC. Looking up the rest from reference TRBV15 and TRBJ2-7 gives the full variable domain: DAMVIQNPRYQVTQFGKPVTLSCSQTLNHNVMYWYQQKSSQAPKLLFHYYDKDFNNEADTPDNFQSRRPNTSFCFLDIRSPGLGDTAMYLCATSRGGPGRGSYEQYFGPGTRLTVT.

The V call is TRBV7-2, the J call TRBJ2-1; 10 nucleotides line up with TRBD2. CDR3 size: 16 residues. The V and J ends lost 5 bases and 10 bases, in that order; junction bases with no gene match: 14. In germline, CDR1 is SGHTA, CDR2 FQGNSA. CDR3 amino acids: CASSPGRLAGEKEQFF. For the CDR3, the DNA is TGTGCCAGCAGCCCCGGACGGCTAGCGGGAGAGAAAGAGCAGTTCTTC.

The rearrangement uses TRBV5-4 and TRBJ2-7; TRBD2 aligns across 9 bases. Unmatched junction bases numbered 14, after V lost 6 bases and J lost 4 bases. CDR1 and CDR2 from the germline V gene are SGHNT and YYREEE (reference sequence). This CDR3 has 16 amino acids. CDR3 nucleotide sequence: TGTGCCAGCACGCCCCCAGAGACTAGCGGCTCTTACGAGCAGTACTTC. It yields the protein CASTPPETSGSYEQYF.

The V call is TRBV18, the J call TRBJ2-7, with a weak D call TRBD1 (6 bases). The germline V gene has CDR1 KGHSH and CDR2 LQKENI. Between the trimmed V and J ends, which lost 2 bases and 1 base, there was a span of 9 bases. This CDR3 spans 14 amino acids. In DNA, the CDR3 is TGTGCCAGCTCACCATCACAGGGATCCTACGAGCAGTACTTC. Residues: CASSPSQGSYEQYF. The variable domain in full, completed from reference TRBV18 and TRBJ2-7, reads NAGVMQNPRHLVRRRGQEARLRCSPMKGHSHVYWYRQLPEEGLKFMVYLQKENIIDESGMPKERFSAEFPKEGPSILRIQQVVRGDSAAYFCASSPSQGSYEQYFGPGTRLTVT.

The chain employs TRBV12-5 and TRBJ2-3, with D possibly being TRBD2 (6 bases). With 5 bases removed from V and 2 bases from J, the gap between germline ends came to 14 bases. The germline CDR1 and CDR2 sequences are LGHNT and FRNRAP. The CDR3 consists of 15 residues. The CDR3 here is CASGHSSGPTDTQYF. CDR3 in DNA: TGTGCTAGTGGTCATAGTAGCGGACCCACAGATACGCAGTATTTT.